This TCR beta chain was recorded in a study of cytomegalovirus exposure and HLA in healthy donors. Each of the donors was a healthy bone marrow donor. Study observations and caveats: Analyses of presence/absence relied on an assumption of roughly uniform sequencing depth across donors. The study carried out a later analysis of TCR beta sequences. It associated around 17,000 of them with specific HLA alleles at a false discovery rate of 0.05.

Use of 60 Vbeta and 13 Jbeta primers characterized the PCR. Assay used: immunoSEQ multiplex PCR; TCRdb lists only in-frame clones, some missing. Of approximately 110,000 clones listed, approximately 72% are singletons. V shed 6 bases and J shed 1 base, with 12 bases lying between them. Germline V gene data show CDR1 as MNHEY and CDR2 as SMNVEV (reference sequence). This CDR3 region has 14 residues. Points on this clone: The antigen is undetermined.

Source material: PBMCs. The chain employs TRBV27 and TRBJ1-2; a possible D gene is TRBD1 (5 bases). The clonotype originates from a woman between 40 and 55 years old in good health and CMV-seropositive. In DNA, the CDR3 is TGTGCCAGCAGCCCTGCGGGGGGTAACTATGGCTACACCTTC. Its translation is CASSPAGGNYGYTF.